This T cell receptor beta chain originates from a study of a mutant IDH1 vaccine in newly diagnosed glioma (dated by TCRdb to the early 2020s). Study-wide context: Eight vaccinations were administered to patients in weeks 1, 3, 5, 7, 11, 15, 19 and 23, corresponding to visits V03 through V10. Vaccination was initiated 4-6 weeks after radiotherapy alone, or concurrently with temozolomide cycles in the chemotherapy-containing groups. Of the approximately 30 treated patients, about 60% were male and approximately 40% were female, and the mean age was roughly 40 years. Prior to enrollment, patients had been given standard therapy consisting of radiotherapy alone, temozolomide alone, or radiochemotherapy with temozolomide, with the combination given to most patients. Peripheral blood samples were drawn at six visits, namely V03 (baseline), V05, V07, V10, V12 and V13. For exploratory analyses, around 26 treated patients had longitudinal TCRB deep sequencing done wherever samples were available.

The library was produced with the immunoSEQ multiplex PCR assay. Following the manufacturer's protocol, the hsTCRB Kit was used to amplify rearranged TCR beta chain sequences. Sequencing of TCRB libraries was carried out on an Illumina MiSeq. On the authors' methods: The kit vendor's proprietary platform handled demultiplexing, trimming and gene mapping. The table was pulled from immuneACCESS by TCRdb, which kept in-frame rearrangements only. Such tables lose some clones; where checked, under half of the loss comes from unresolved V genes, and the rest has no known cause. That table is the source of V, J and clone size, and D and trimming were worked out from the DNA. The sample has over 50,000 clones on record, over 80% of them singletons. The ten largest clones represent about 4.6% of the sample. V loses 4 bases, J loses 0 bases, and the germline ends lie 6 bases apart. Taken from the germline V gene (reference sequence), the CDR1 and CDR2 loops are LNHDA and SQIVND. Measured from the cysteine to the phenylalanine, the CDR3 is 14 residues long. Here the CDR3 DNA is all that survives: 42 bases in frame from base 1.

As regards this clone: Its antigen remains unidentified. It has no much larger one-base neighbor in the sample; base qualities were not kept.

What the research found in general, with its limitations: Immune responses induced by the vaccine were seen in roughly 95% of patients across multiple MHC alleles. Pseudoprogression seemed to be unrelated to changes in the top peripheral T cell clonotypes found by TCRB sequencing. PBMC samples for TCRB deep sequencing were selected based on availability. According to the authors, sample limitations meant that analyses of patient blood samples could not be reproduced.

Explained via the paper, the time point label denotes: week 5, during vaccination. Each vaccine dose, consisting of 300 ug of a 20-mer mutant IDH1 peptide in Montanide, was administered subcutaneously with topical imiquimod. The donors had newly diagnosed IDH1-mutant astrocytomas of WHO grade 3 or 4 that showed loss of nuclear ATRX. The samples were drawn from NOA16, a multicentre, single-arm, open-label phase I trial in Germany that tested a mutant IDH1 peptide vaccine in humans for the first time. The DNeasy Blood and Tissue Kit was used to extract genomic DNA from EDTA blood for TCRB sequencing.

This sample comprised PBMCs, obtained from a glioma patient whose treatment included an IDH1 peptide vaccine. The V and J genes are TRBV19 and TRBJ1-4; no D gene call is confident. The receptor comes from a woman aged 40 to 55 with glioma. The sequenced DNA: TGTGCCAGTAGTAAGGCGGCAACTAATGAAAAACTGTTTTTT. Its protein product is CASSKAATNEKLFF. The CDR3 plus the reference TRBV19 and TRBJ1-4 genes for the other parts give the full variable domain: DGGITQSPKYLFRKEGQNVTLSCEQNLNHDAMYWYRQDPGQGLRLIYYSQIVNDFQKGDIAEGYSVSREKKESFPLTVTSAQKNPTAFYLCASSKAATNEKLFFGSGTQLSVL.